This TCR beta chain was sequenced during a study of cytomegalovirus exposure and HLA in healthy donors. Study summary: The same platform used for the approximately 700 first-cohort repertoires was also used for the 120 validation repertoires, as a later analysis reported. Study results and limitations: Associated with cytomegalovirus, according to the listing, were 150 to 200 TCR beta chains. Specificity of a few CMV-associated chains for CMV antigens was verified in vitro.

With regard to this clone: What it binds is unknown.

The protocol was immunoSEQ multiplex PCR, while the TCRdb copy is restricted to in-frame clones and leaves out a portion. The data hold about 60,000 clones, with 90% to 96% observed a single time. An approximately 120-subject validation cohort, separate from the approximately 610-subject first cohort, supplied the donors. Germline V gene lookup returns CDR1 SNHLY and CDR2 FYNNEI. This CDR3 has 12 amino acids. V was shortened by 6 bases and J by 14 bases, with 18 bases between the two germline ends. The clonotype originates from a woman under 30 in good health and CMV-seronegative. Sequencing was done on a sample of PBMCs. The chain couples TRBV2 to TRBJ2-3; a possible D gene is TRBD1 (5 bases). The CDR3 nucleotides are TGTGCCAGCAGCAACCCCGTGGGGCAGCGGTATTTT. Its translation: CASSNPVGQRYF.